This T cell receptor (beta chain) was observed in a study of T cells in Graves' hyperthyroidism and ophthalmopathy. For the study at large: Once the initial diagnosis was made, peripheral blood was obtained before any treatment.

Graves' hyperthyroidism without ophthalmopathy progression within 18 months was termed stable. Uncontrolled infection, other autoimmune disease, pregnancy and lactation each barred patients from inclusion. Germline lookup yields CDR1 MDHEN and CDR2 SYDVKM. Trimming took off 5 bases at V and 0 bases at J, with 11 bases between the two ends. The CDR3 is 15 residues long. RNA transcripts provided the source from which TCR beta CDR3 regions were amplified. HTBI primers drove first-round RT-PCR of the TCR CDR3. TCRdb independently ran MiXCR on the multiplex PCR reads; one entry per CDR3 protein. The table shows around 290,000 distinct CDR3 sequences, with roughly 13% occurring only once. This clonotype was seen ten or more times.

The chain uses TRBV28 and TRBJ1-3; no reliable D call. Material: blood. This receptor was obtained from a woman aged 40-49 years with Graves' hyperthyroidism. In nucleotides, the CDR3 is TGTGCCAGCAGTGGCTACAGTGGCTCTGGAAACACCATATATTTT. Translated: CASSGYSGSGNTIYF.